This is a list of T cell receptor beta chains from one sample in a study of shared clonotypes between healthy human individuals. Sequencing used immunoSEQ multiplex PCR; TCRdb keeps in-frame clones, though not all of them. In the table there are 450,000 to 500,000 clones, 65% to 85% of which are singletons. Sequenced input: PBMCs. All receptors derive from a middle-aged woman in good health. Some clones in this sample may be carry-over from other donors' samples. Each CDR3 is given with its conserved first and last residue. D genes are given only for firm matches.

>.|TRBV18|14|TRBJ1-2
TGTGCCAGCTCACCATCAGGGCAGGACTATGGCTACACCTTC
CASSPSGQDYGYTF
>.|TRBV4-3|14|TRBJ1-1
TGCGCCAGCAGCCAGGAGGTGTCGGGCACTGAAGCTTTCTTT
CASSQEVSGTEAFF
>TRBD1|TRBV28|16|TRBJ2-7
TGTGCCAGCAGTTTATCGTGGACAGGGGTATTTCGCGAGCAGTACTTC
CASSLSWTGVFREQYF
>TRBD2|TRBV9|17|TRBJ2-1
TGTGCCAGCAGCCGATCAATAGCGGGAGTTGGTAACGATGAGCAGTTCTTC
CASSRSIAGVGNDEQFF
>.|TRBV7-8|16|TRBJ2-5
TGTGCCAGCAGGCAAACACGGGGTGAGCGTTGGGAGACCCAGTACTTC
CASRQTRGERWETQYF
>.|TRBV7-3|13|TRBJ2-7
TGTGCCAGCAGCCCCGACCAAGCCTACGAGCAGTACTTC
CASSPDQAYEQYF
>.|TRBV9|14|TRBJ1-1
TGTGCCAGCAGCGTAATCGCGGAGAACACTGAAGCTTTCTTT
CASSVIAENTEAFF
>TRBD2|TRBV19|19|TRBJ2-1
TGTGCCAGTAGCCAGAAGGGCCCGTTGAGCGGGAGGGCCTACAATGAGCAGTTCTTC
CASSQKGPLSGRAYNEQFF
>.|TRBV19|14|TRBJ2-7
TGTGCCAGTAGTATAGCCGACCGCTCCTACGAGCAGTACTTC
CASSIADRSYEQYF
>TRBD2|TRBV29-1|11|TRBJ2-7
TGCAGCGTCGGACTAGCCGGCGAGCAGTACTTC
CSVGLAGEQYF
>.|TRBV5-5|13|TRBJ2-7
TGTGCCAGCAGCATACGGGGTTGGTACGAGCAGTACTTC
CASSIRGWYEQYF
>.|TRBV7-6|14|TRBJ1-1
TGTGCCAGCAGCTTAGGGGGGCTTAGCACTGAAGCTTTCTTT
CASSLGGLSTEAFF
>.|TRBV7-8|16|TRBJ2-7
TGTGCCAGCAGCGTACCCGGGACTTCAAGCTCCTACGAGCAGTACTTC
CASSVPGTSSSYEQYF